Listed below are T cell receptor beta chains from one sample, sequenced in a study of blood T cell repertoires in COVID-19. Repertoires were generated with immunoSEQ multiplex PCR, while TCRdb's copy carries only in-frame clones and drops some. In the table there are 100,000 to 150,000 clones, 75% to 90% of which are singletons. The source material was peripheral blood. These receptors were taken from a man in his sixties with COVID-19, enrolled during active disease. Each CDR3 is given with its conserved first and last residue. Fields, in order: V gene, CDR3 protein.

TRBV2	CASSGGQHNEQFF
TRBV10-3	CAISQTSGLNTEAFF
TRBV18	CASLPRPPTGKDEAFF
TRBV30	CAWSVGAANEKLFF
TRBV5-4	CASSLTGIGGNTIYF
TRBV6-2/TRBV6-3	CASSYSGGVGYTF
TRBV12-3/TRBV12-4	CASSFGQGLQQYF
TRBV5-4	CASSLGAGAGGYTF
TRBV10-3	CAISLPTRDSPLHF
TRBV15	CATSRDSVNTEAFF
TRBV2	CASRDLRTGVNQPQHF
TRBV27	CATSPLAGNNSPLHF
TRBV5-4	CASSRGGNTIYF
TRBV12-3/TRBV12-4	CASRQVLNTEAFF
TRBV29-1	CSVDRGLRTDTQYF
TRBV9	CASSVGARRLEEGYGYTF
TRBV18	CASSPGTGGLHGYTF
TRBV19	CASSIQRGDTEAFF
TRBV5-1	CASSVIDSYEQYF
TRBV13	CASSLGAGNTEAFF
TRBV7-8	CASSIDRDTEAFF
TRBV5-4	CASSPWRGGNTGELFF
TRBV5-1	CASSAETNQPQHF
TRBV9	CASSQAANTEAFF
TRBV10-2	CASRTGGPSINEQFF
TRBV19	CASRRPQGPDGNTIYF
TRBV4-2	CASSPKLGTDSPLHF
TRBV11-2	CASSKNRGVHEQFF
TRBV6-4	CASSINRGDGELFF
TRBV12-5	CASGLSQTNTGELFF
TRBV6-5	CASSYSHSGYTF
TRBV19	CASSTQRQGFNYGYTF
TRBV5-4	CASSQPQGSDGYTF
TRBV6-1	CASSDNREGYGYTF
TRBV28	CASSLWTGEDEKLFF
TRBV6-5	CASSPGDGYTF
TRBV9	CASSVEGFSGGNNEQFF
TRBV5-5	CASSAGQGLYSNQPQHF
TRBV7-2	CASSLARTSLPDTQYF
TRBV3-1/TRBV3-2	CASSRGLAGGPSTDTQYF
TRBV5-4	CASSKEGRTYEQYF
TRBV4-1	CASSQDLRGTGASNQPQHF
TRBV7-8	CASSLATGGKTEAFF
TRBV7-9	CASSPFFSGANVLTF
TRBV2	CASSVGASGGNTIYF
TRBV11-2	CASSVDRGQPQHF
TRBV5-6	CASIGQGAKNSPLHF
TRBV5-1	CASSQAQGGEKLFF
TRBV5-1	CASSVGTASPGANVLTF
TRBV24-1	CATSDLLAGGAEQFF
TRBV6-1	CASSENSQTYGYTF
TRBV20-1	CSASRGQGGYEQYF
TRBV3-1/TRBV3-2	CASSHGQNTEAFF
TRBV2	CASSVSQGKNEKLFF
TRBV9	CASSEPRDSSNYGYTF
TRBV29-1	CSVTRGPSGEQFF
TRBV3-1/TRBV3-2	CASSQDRLVNTEAFF
TRBV7-9	CASSLDFDRFYF
TRBV12-3/TRBV12-4	CASSLGAYGYTF